The 23 T cell receptor beta chains listed next were all sequenced from one sample in a study of a mutant IDH1 vaccine in newly diagnosed glioma. The data were produced by immunoSEQ multiplex PCR, yet TCRdb's version contains in-frame clones alone and is incomplete. The sample comprises some 15,000 clones, 75% to 90% of which are singletons, and 7.5% to 9.5% rests with the top ten. Time point here: baseline, week 1 (first vaccination visit). Treatment specified: pre-vaccination baseline after standard-of-care therapy. The sample was PBMCs, taken from a glioma patient treated with radiotherapy, temozolomide or both. Receptors originate from a middle-aged woman with glioma. Some clones in this sample may be carry-over from other donors' samples.

This rearrangement joins TRBV7-9 to TRBJ1-4; no firm D call. There are 15 residues in the CDR3. Between the trimmed V and J ends, which lost 4 bases and 0 bases, there was a span of 9 bases. Germline assignment: CDR1 SEHNR and CDR2 FQNEAQ (reference sequence). The CDR3 DNA is TGTGCCAGCAGCTCTACAGCTGCAACTAATGAAAAACTGTTTTTT. This translates into CASSSTAATNEKLFF.

The chain recombines TRBV30 with TRBJ1-1; 7 bases are shared with TRBD1. J was trimmed by 4 bases and V by 0 bases; bases with no gene match: 8. Per the germline V gene, CDR1 is GTSNPN and CDR2 is SVGIG (reference sequence). CDR3 length: 15 amino acids. CDR3 coding DNA: TGTGCCTGGAGTGTATTAGGGCAGGGGGGCACTGAAGCTTTCTTT. It codes for CAWSVLGQGGTEAFF.

The gene calls are TRBV27 and TRBJ2-2; the match to TRBD1 covers 8 bases. This CDR3 comprises 15 residues. CDR1 and CDR2 from the germline V gene are MNHEY and SMNVEV (reference sequence). J gave up 5 bases and V 3 bases, and 5 bases lay outside the gene matches. CDR3 in amino acids: CASSLSQGATGELFF. The CDR3 nucleotides are TGTGCCAGCAGTTTGAGTCAGGGGGCAACCGGGGAGCTGTTTTTT.

This chain links TRBV6-1 with TRBJ2-3, with 12 bases matching TRBD2. After removal of 5 bases from V and 3 bases from J, the junction contained 3 bases not matched to a gene. The CDR3 contains 15 residues. CDR1 MNHNS and CDR2 SASEGT come from the germline V gene. CDR3: CASSPLAGGTDTQYF. CDR3 nucleotides: TGTGCCAGCAGTCCACTAGCGGGGGGAACAGATACGCAGTATTTT.

The CDR3 is CASSIRTGVDEKLFF. The CDR3 DNA sequence: TGTGCCAGCAGCATCCGGACAGGGGTAGATGAAAAACTGTTTTTT. This chain connects TRBV9 to TRBJ1-4; TRBD1 aligns across 9 bases. The CDR3 has 15 residues. Germline V CDR1 and CDR2: SGDLS, YYNGEE. The trim removed 4 bases at V and 6 bases at J, leaving 7 bases unmatched.

The V and J genes are TRBV1 and TRBJ2-3; the table calls TRBD2, which could not be checked here. TRBV1 is assigned pseudogene status. The CDR3 extends over 17 amino acids. The CDR3 sequence: CTSSLPRGSGGPRGQYF. DNA for the CDR3: TGCACCAGCAGCCTACCTCGGGGTAGCGGGGGCCCTCGCGGGCAGTATTTT.

The CDR3 DNA sequence: TGTGCCAGCACCCTTGGGAACTCCTACAATGAGCAGTTCTTC. Residues: CASTLGNSYNEQFF. The rearrangement joins TRBV7-9 to TRBJ2-1, with unresolved D. The CDR3 spans 14 residues. Per the germline V gene, CDR1 is SEHNR and CDR2 is FQNEAQ (reference sequence). Trimming shortened V by 7 bases and J by 0 bases, and 10 bases separated the two germline ends. Full variable domain (rest looked up from reference TRBV7-9 and TRBJ2-1): DTGVSQNPRHKITKRGQNVTFRCDPISEHNRLYWYRQTLGQGPEFLTYFQNEAQLEKSRLLSDRFSAERPKGSFSTLEIQRTEQGDSAMYLCASTLGNSYNEQFFGPGTRLTVL.

The rearrangement links TRBV7-8 to TRBJ1-4; no definite D call. Germline V gives CDR1 SGHVS, CDR2 FQNEAQ. The ends were cut back, 5 bases at V and 1 base at J, with 14 bases in the middle. The CDR3 covers 16 residues. Here the CDR3 reads CASSPPQTGTNEKLFF. As DNA, the CDR3 is TGTGCCAGCAGCCCCCCCCAGACTGGAACTAATGAAAAACTGTTTTTT.

In its sample, this clone was seen a few times. The J gene is TRBJ1-1, the V gene TRBV7-2, with D possibly TRBD1 on 6 matching bases. Trimming took 1 base from V and 0 from J, leaving 12 bases between them. There are 16 residues in the CDR3. Germline V gene sequence: CDR1 SGHTA, CDR2 FQGNSA. CDR3 DNA sequence: TGTGCCAGCAGCTTAGTGGGGGCTGTGATGAACACTGAAGCTTTCTTT. It translates to CASSLVGAVMNTEAFF.

The gene calls are TRBV2 and TRBJ1-1; TRBD1 might be the D (6 bases). V lost 4 bases, J lost 4 bases, and 13 bases lay in between. The V gene's germline CDR1 is SNHLY and CDR2 FYNNEI. CDR3 length: 14 amino acids. The CDR3 DNA is TGTGCCAGCAGTGTTGGGGGCGCGGGCACTGAAGCTTTCTTT. Translating it yields CASSVGGAGTEAFF.

The chain employs TRBV5-1 and TRBJ2-1; either TRBD1 or TRBD2 may fit D (5 bases each). V dropped 0 bases and J dropped 3 bases, with 10 bases sitting between them. Germline V CDR1 and CDR2: SGHRS, YFSETQ. The CDR3 extends over 15 amino acids. Here the CDR3 DNA reads TGCGCCAGCAGCTTGGTGGGGGAGTACTACAATGAGCAGTTCTTC. This sequence encodes CASSLVGEYYNEQFF.

This clone occurred once. The chain uses TRBV2 and TRBJ2-3, with a weak D call TRBD1 (5 bases). Germline CDR1 reads SNHLY; CDR2 reads FYNNEI. This CDR3 comprises 18 residues. Trimming took 0 bases from V and 0 from J, leaving 16 bases between them. CDR3 amino acids: CASSEALLTGYSTDTQYF. The CDR3 region has the DNA TGTGCCAGCAGTGAAGCGCTTCTAACAGGTTATAGCACAGATACGCAGTATTTT. Full variable domain (outside the CDR3, taken from reference TRBV2 and TRBJ2-3): EPEVTQTPSHQVTQMGQEVILRCVPISNHLYFYWYRQILGQKVEFLVSFYNNEISEKSEIFDDQFSVERPDGSNFTLKIRSTKLEDSAMYFCASSEALLTGYSTDTQYFGPGTRLTVL.

The chain recombines TRBV6-1 with TRBJ2-5; no firm D call. V lost 6 bases to trimming and J lost 1 base, with 12 bases between them. This CDR3 is built from 14 residues. The germline V gene has CDR1 MNHNS and CDR2 SASEGT. CDR3 coding DNA: TGTGCCAGCAGCACCATATGGGGCCAAGAGACCCAGTACTTC. Its protein product is CASSTIWGQETQYF.

The chain is built from TRBV2 and TRBJ2-7, with unresolved D. In germline, CDR1 is SNHLY, CDR2 FYNNEI. V lost 7 bases to trimming and J lost 2 bases, with 18 bases between them. The CDR3 length is 15 residues. The CDR3 DNA follows: TGTGCCAGCACACCCCTTACAAGTTCCCCCTACGAGCAGTACTTC. This codes for CASTPLTSSPYEQYF.

The V gene is TRBV28, the J gene TRBJ2-3, with a tentative D call TRBD1 (6 bases). This CDR3 contains 16 residues. Per germline, CDR1 MDHEN and CDR2 SYDVKM. Trimming stripped 4 bases from V and 0 bases from J, with 14 bases between. The CDR3 nucleotides are TGTGCCAGCAGTTCCGGACAGCGCCTAAGCACAGATACGCAGTATTTT. Protein product: CASSSGQRLSTDTQYF.

This clone was detected once. V usage is TRBV6-1 and J usage is TRBJ2-1, with 12 bases aligning to TRBD2. Germline V lookup: CDR1 MNHNS, CDR2 SASEGT. The CDR3 runs to 14 residues. V shed 6 bases and J 3 bases; nucleotides not matched to a gene: 0. The CDR3 loop is CASRGLAGYNEQFF. In nucleotides, the CDR3 is TGTGCCAGCAGGGGACTAGCGGGCTACAATGAGCAGTTCTTC.

The V and J genes are TRBV18 and TRBJ2-2; D uncertain. The CDR3 sequence is 13 residues long. Trimming stripped 2 bases from V and 9 bases from J, with 10 bases between. Per germline, CDR1 KGHSH and CDR2 LQKENI. The CDR3 sequence is CASSPDKTRELFF. In DNA form, the CDR3 reads TGTGCCAGCTCACCAGATAAGACCCGGGAGCTGTTTTTT.

J is TRBJ1-2 and V is TRBV5-1; D unclear. Germline CDR1 and CDR2: SGHRS and YFSETQ. This CDR3 is 12 amino acids long. Trimming cost V 0 bases and J 8 bases, with 8 bases left between them. CDR3 region: CASSLAQGGYTF. DNA of the CDR3: TGCGCCAGCAGCTTGGCCCAAGGGGGCTACACCTTC.

J is TRBJ1-6 and V is TRBV10-3, with D maybe TRBD1 (5 bases). CDR3 length: 13 residues. Germline CDR1 reads ENHRY; CDR2 reads SYGVKD. The V gene lost 10 bases and the J gene lost 7 bases, with 14 bases spanning the gap. CDR3 loop: CATEGQGNSPLHF. CDR3 nucleotides: TGTGCCACCGAGGGGCAGGGCAATTCACCCCTCCACTTT.

The rearrangement links TRBV5-4 to TRBJ2-1, with 9 bases that match TRBD1. CDR3 length: 14 amino acids. V trimming: 3 bases; J trimming: 9 bases; junction bases outside the gene matches: 7. The germline V gene encodes CDR1 SGHNT and CDR2 YYREEE (reference sequence). CDR3 sequence reads: CASSWGQGSGEQFF. Written as DNA, the CDR3 is TGTGCCAGCAGCTGGGGACAGGGCAGTGGTGAGCAGTTCTTC.

The chain carries TRBV5-1 and TRBJ2-2, with D perhaps matching TRBD2 (6 bases). CDR3 length: 15 residues. V lost 3 bases, J lost 0 bases, and 9 bases lay in between. Germline values: CDR1 SGHRS, CDR2 YFSETQ. The CDR3 coding sequence is TGCGCCAGCAGCTCCCGCGGGGCGAACACCGGGGAGCTGTTTTTT. Protein product: CASSSRGANTGELFF. The whole variable domain, filled in from reference TRBV5-1 and TRBJ2-2, reads KAGVTQTPRYLIKTRGQQVTLSCSPISGHRSVSWYQQTPGQGLQFLFEYFSETQRNKGNFPGRFSGRQFSNSRSEMNVSTLELGDSALYLCASSSRGANTGELFFGEGSRLTVL.

The chain has TRBV28 and TRBJ1-1, with 8 bases identical to TRBD1. Germline loops: CDR1 MDHEN, CDR2 SYDVKM. V shed 7 bases, J shed 0 bases, and the junction held 10 bases outside the gene matches. The CDR3 has 16 residues. The CDR3 is CASNWAWTGMNTEAFF. Written as DNA, the CDR3 is TGTGCCAGCAATTGGGCCTGGACAGGGATGAACACTGAAGCTTTCTTT.

The rearrangement joins TRBV11-2 to TRBJ1-1, with D tentatively TRBD1 (5 bases). CDR1 SGHAT and CDR2 FQNNGV come from the germline V gene. The CDR3 has 14 amino acids. V was clipped by 8 bases and J by 1 base, with 14 bases between them. The CDR3 DNA follows: TGTGCCAGCCTGGGGCAGAGCTCGAACACTGAAGCTTTCTTT. It encodes CASLGQSSNTEAFF.